This TCR beta chain was found in a study of blood T cell repertoires in COVID-19. Study-wide background: PBMCs, B-cell-depleted T cells, or T cells provided the cDNA or gDNA that made up the material.

Followed over time, Seattle patients had been enrolled while infection was active. As processed by the authors: Estimates of nucleated cell counts were drawn from the amplification of reference gene primers. Method: immunoSEQ multiplex PCR; TCRdb's copy keeps in-frame clones and lacks some. V and J calls plus clone size are reproduced from that table; the DNA served to infer D and trimming. The table lists 150,000 or so clones, around 93% of them singletons. The material sequenced was peripheral blood. The clonotype originates from a man aged 25 to 40 with COVID-19, enrolled during active disease.

For the CDR3, the DNA is TGTGCCAGCTCACCCGGCCAGGGACTTTCATCTGATGAGCAGTTCTTC. Translating it yields CASSPGQGLSSDEQFF. The chain employs TRBV18 and TRBJ2-1; D might be TRBD2 (6 bases). Germline CDR1 KGHSH, CDR2 LQKENI. The CDR3 runs to 16 residues. Deletions cut 3 bases from V and 8 bases from J, with 20 bases between.